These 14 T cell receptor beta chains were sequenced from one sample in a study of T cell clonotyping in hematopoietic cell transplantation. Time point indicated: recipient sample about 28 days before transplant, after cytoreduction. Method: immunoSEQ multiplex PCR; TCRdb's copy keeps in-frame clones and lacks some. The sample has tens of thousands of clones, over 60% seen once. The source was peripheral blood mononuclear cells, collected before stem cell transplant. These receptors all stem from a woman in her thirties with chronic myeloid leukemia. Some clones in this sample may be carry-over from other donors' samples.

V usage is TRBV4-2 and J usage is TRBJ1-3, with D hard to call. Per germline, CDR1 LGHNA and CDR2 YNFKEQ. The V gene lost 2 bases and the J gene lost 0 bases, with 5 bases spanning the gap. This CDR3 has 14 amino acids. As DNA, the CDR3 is TGTGCCAGCAGCCAATTCAGCTCTGGAAACACCATATATTTT. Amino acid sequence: CASSQFSSGNTIYF.

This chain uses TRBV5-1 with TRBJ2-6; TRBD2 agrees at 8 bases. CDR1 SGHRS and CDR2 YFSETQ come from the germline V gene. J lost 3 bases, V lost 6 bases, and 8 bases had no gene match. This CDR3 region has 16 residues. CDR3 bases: TGCGCCAGCACCCGGGGGGGGAGAGATGGGGCCAACGTCCTGACTTTC. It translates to CASTRGGRDGANVLTF.

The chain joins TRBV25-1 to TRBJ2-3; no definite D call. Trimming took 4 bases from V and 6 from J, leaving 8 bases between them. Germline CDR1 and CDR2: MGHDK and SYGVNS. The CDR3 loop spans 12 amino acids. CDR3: CASSGSRDTQYF. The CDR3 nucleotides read TGTGCCAGCAGTGGGTCGCGGGATACGCAGTATTTT.

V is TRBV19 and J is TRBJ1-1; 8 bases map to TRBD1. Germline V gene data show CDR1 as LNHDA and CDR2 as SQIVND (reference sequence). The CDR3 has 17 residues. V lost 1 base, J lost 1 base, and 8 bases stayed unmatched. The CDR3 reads CASSIAVDREGNTEAFF. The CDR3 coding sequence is TGTGCCAGTAGTATAGCGGTGGACAGGGAAGGGAACACTGAAGCTTTCTTT.

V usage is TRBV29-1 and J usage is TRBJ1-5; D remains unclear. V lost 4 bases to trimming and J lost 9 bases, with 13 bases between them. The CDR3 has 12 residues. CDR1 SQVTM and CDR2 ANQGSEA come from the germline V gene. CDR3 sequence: CSVGTQGGPQHF. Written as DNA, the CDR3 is TGCAGCGTTGGCACACAAGGTGGGCCCCAGCATTTT. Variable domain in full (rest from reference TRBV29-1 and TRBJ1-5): SAVISQKPSRDICQRGTSLTIQCQVDSQVTMMFWYRQQPGQSLTLIATANQGSEATYESGFVIDKFPISRPNLTFSTLTVSNMSPEDSSIYLCSVGTQGGPQHFGDGTRLSIL.

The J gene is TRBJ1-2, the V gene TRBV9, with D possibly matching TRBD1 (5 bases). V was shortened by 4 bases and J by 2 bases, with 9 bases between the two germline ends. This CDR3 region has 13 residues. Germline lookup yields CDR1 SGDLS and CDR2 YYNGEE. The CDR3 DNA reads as TGTGCCAGCAGCCTGACAGAAAACTATGGCTACACCTTC. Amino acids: CASSLTENYGYTF. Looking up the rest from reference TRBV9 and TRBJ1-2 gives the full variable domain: DSGVTQTPKHLITATGQRVTLRCSPRSGDLSVYWYQQSLDQGLQFLIQYYNGEERAKGNILERFSAQQFPDLHSELNLSSLELGDSALYFCASSLTENYGYTFGSGTRLTVV.

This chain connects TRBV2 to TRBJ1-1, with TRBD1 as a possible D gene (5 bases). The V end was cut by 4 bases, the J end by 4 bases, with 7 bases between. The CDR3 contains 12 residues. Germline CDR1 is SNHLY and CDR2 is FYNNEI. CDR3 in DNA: TGTGCCAGCAGTGTGCAGGGCACTGAAGCTTTCTTT. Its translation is CASSVQGTEAFF. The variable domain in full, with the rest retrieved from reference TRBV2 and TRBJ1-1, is EPEVTQTPSHQVTQMGQEVILRCVPISNHLYFYWYRQILGQKVEFLVSFYNNEISEKSEIFDDQFSVERPDGSNFTLKIRSTKLEDSAMYFCASSVQGTEAFFGQGTRLTVV.

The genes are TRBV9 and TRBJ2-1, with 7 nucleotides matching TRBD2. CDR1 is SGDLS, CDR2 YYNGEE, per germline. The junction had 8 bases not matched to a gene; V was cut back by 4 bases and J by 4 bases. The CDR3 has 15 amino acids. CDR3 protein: CASSPLGGGYNEQFF. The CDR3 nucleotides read TGTGCCAGCAGCCCCCTGGGGGGGGGATACAATGAGCAGTTCTTC.

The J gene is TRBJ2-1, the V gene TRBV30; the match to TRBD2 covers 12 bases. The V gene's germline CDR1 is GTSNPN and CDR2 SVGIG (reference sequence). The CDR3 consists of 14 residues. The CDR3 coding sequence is TGTACCGCTGAGAGGGCTAGCGGGGGGGATGAGCAGTTCTTC. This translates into CTAERASGGDEQFF.

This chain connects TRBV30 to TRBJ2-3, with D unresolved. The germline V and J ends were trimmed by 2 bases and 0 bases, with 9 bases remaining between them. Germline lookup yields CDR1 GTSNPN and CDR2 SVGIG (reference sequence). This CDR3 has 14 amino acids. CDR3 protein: CAWSPRRSTDTQYF. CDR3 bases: TGTGCCTGGAGTCCGCGACGGAGCACAGATACGCAGTATTTT.

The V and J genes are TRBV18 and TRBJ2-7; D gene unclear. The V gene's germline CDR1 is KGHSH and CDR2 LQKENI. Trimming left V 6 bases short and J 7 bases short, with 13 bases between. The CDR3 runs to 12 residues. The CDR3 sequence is CASSLTMGEQYF. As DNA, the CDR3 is TGTGCCAGCTCGCTTACGATGGGGGAGCAGTACTTC.

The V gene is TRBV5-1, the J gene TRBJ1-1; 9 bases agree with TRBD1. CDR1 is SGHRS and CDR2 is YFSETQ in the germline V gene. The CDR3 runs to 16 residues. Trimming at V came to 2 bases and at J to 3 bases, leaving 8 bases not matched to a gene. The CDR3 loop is CASSLQGAYSDTEAFF. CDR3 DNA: TGCGCCAGCAGCTTACAGGGGGCATATTCTGACACTGAAGCTTTCTTT.

CDR3: CASSLDCVGRMVCEQYF. In nucleotides, the CDR3 is TGTGCCAGCAGCTTAGATTGTGTGGGCAGGATGGTCTGCGAGCAGTACTTC. The chain carries TRBV11-2 and TRBJ2-7; the D is unclear. CDR3 size: 17 residues. Germline-derived CDR1 and CDR2 are SGHAT and FQNNGV. V shed 0 bases and J shed 6 bases, with 21 bases lying between them. The variable domain in full, with the rest retrieved from reference TRBV11-2 and TRBJ2-7, is EAGVAQSPRYKIIEKRQSVAFWCNPISGHATLYWYQQILGQGPKLLIQFQNNGVVDDSQLPKDRFSAERLKGVDSTLKIQPAKLEDSAVYLCASSLDCVGRMVCEQYFGPGTRLTVT.

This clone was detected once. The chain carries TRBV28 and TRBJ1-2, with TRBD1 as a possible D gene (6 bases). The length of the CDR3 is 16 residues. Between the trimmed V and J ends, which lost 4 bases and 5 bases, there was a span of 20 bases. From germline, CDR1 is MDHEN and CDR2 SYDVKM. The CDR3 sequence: CASSSRGGAVPYGYTF. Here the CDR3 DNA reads TGTGCCAGCAGTTCTAGGGGGGGCGCGGTACCTTATGGCTACACCTTC.